This TCR beta chain was captured in a study of cytomegalovirus exposure and HLA in healthy donors. About the research overall: A subsequent analysis stated that the 120 or so validation repertoires were run on the same platform as the roughly 670 first-cohort repertoires. Study-level findings and limits: Cytomegalovirus association was assigned to around 150 TCR beta chains.

Regarding this clone: Its target is unknown.

Trimming took 6 bases from V and 6 from J, leaving 18 bases between them. Germline V lookup: CDR1 SGDLS, CDR2 YYNGEE. CDR3 size: 14 residues. The table came from immunoSEQ multiplex PCR; TCRdb's copy has only in-frame clones and leaves some out. The table has about 150,000 clones, roughly 79% seen once. This chain links TRBV9 with TRBJ1-2; D may be TRBD1 (5 bases). The sample comprised PBMCs. The clonotype originates from a man aged 25 to 40 in good health and CMV-seropositive. The chain's CDR3 is CASTVKPGSDGYTF. The DNA of the CDR3 is TGTGCCAGCACGGTTAAACCAGGGTCGGATGGCTACACCTTC. The full variable domain, completed using reference TRBV9 and TRBJ1-2, is DSGVTQTPKHLITATGQRVTLRCSPRSGDLSVYWYQQSLDQGLQFLIQYYNGEERAKGNILERFSAQQFPDLHSELNLSSLELGDSALYFCASTVKPGSDGYTFGSGTRLTVV.